Below are 6 T cell receptor beta chains sequenced from a single sample in a study of Graves' ophthalmopathy and Graves' hyperthyroidism. From RNA, the CDR3 regions of TCR beta chains were amplified and sequenced. An opening RT-PCR round employed HTBI primers and preceded a second-round multiplex PCR. TCRdb fed the multiplex PCR reads into MiXCR, producing one record per CDR3 protein. The table has about 1.1 million distinct CDR3 sequences, around a third seen once; the top ten hold roughly 10%. Sequencing was done on a sample of peripheral blood or thyroid tissue (not recorded which). All receptors come from an adult man with Graves' hyperthyroidism.

This clonotype was observed many times. V and J are TRBV19 and TRBJ1-5; the match to TRBD1 covers 8 bases. Trimming at V came to 5 bases and at J to 4 bases, leaving 10 bases not matched to a gene. The CDR3 runs to 16 residues. Germline V lookup: CDR1 LNHDA, CDR2 SQIVND (reference sequence). The CDR3 reads CASSVAGGIGNQPQHF. As DNA, the CDR3 is TGTGCCAGTAGTGTAGCAGGGGGCATAGGTAATCAGCCCCAGCATTTT.

This chain joins TRBV7-8 and TRBJ1-1, with TRBD1 matching over 9 bases. V dropped 6 bases and J dropped 3; count of bases not matched to a gene: 20. The germline V gene encodes CDR1 SGHVS and CDR2 FQNEAQ. There are 19 residues in the CDR3. Written as DNA, the CDR3 is TGTGCCAGCAGGTCTGGGACAGGGATGATTCTGGGATTGGACACTGAAGCTTTCTTT. Residues: CASRSGTGMILGLDTEAFF.

This clonotype came up many times. The rearrangement joins TRBV15 to TRBJ2-7; D uncertain. Germline CDR1 LNHNV, CDR2 YYDKDF (reference sequence). The V end was cut by 3 bases, the J end by 7 bases, with 10 bases between. The CDR3 is 12 residues long. The CDR3 loop reads CATSSYLGEQYF. DNA of the CDR3: TGTGCCACCAGCAGTTACCTCGGGGAGCAGTACTTC.

This clonotype was seen only a few times. One junction end disagrees with the germline gene, perhaps due to a read error. The rearrangement uses TRBV7-9 and TRBJ2-2; TRBD2 aligns across 9 bases. The germline CDR1 and CDR2 sequences are SEHNR and FQNEAQ (reference sequence). The CDR3 is 15 residues long. The DNA for the CDR3 is TGCGCCAGCAGCCCAAGACTAGCGGCCACCGGGGAGCTGTTTTTT. Protein: CASSPRLAATGELFF.

This chain joins TRBV2 and TRBJ1-2; no clear D gene. Trimming removed 6 bases from V and 4 bases from J, with 6 bases in between. The CDR3 sequence is 11 residues long. Germline CDR1 and CDR2: SNHLY and FYNNEI. CDR3 protein: CASRRIYGYTF. The CDR3 bases are TGTGCCAGCAGGAGAATCTATGGCTACACCTTC.

Here the CDR3 DNA reads TGTGCCACCAACCAGGCCCCGGGGGAAAAACTGTTTTTT. Translation: CATNQAPGEKLFF. This sequence joins TRBV25-1 and TRBJ1-4; no definite D call. Germline CDR1 reads MGHDK; CDR2 reads SYGVNS. Trimming stripped 10 bases from V and 8 bases from J, with 17 bases between. The CDR3 consists of 13 residues.